Below, one T cell receptor (beta chain) is given with its context. Its antigen has not been determined. There are no base qualities to consult, and no much larger clone falls within one base. These data are taken from a study of T-cell reconstitution after alpha-beta-depleted transplantation in children (dated by TCRdb to between 2015 and 2016). At the level of the whole study: Using TCR repertoire profiling, the study quantitatively followed how T-cell immune reconstitution unfolded in children after TCRalphabeta/CD19-depleted allogeneic hematopoietic cell transplantation.

Trimming at the junction amounts to 0 bases on V and 9 bases on J, and the germline ends lie 12 bases apart. The cysteine opens and the phenylalanine closes a CDR3 of 14 amino acids. CDR3 DNA only is kept here, 42 bases in frame from base 1. Per the germline V gene, MNHEY is the CDR1 and SVGAGI is the CDR2. Libraries came from PCR. The sequencer listed for this sample is Illumina HiSeq 2500. TCR libraries were prepared with molecular barcoding, using unique molecular identifiers to normalize TCRbeta repertoire quantification. Using fastp trimming at Q25 and MiXCR clonotype assembly, TCRdb reanalyzed the public sequencing data and kept in-frame beta chains. Entries are consolidated by CDR3 protein sequence, retaining the most common genes and DNA. Here the sample has hundreds of thousands of distinct CDR3 sequences; about 9.2% occur a single time. Jointly, the top ten make up around 6.2% of the sample.

This specimen was PBMCs from the stem cell graft donor, taken from the stem cell graft. The sequence derives from a human donor who donated a stem cell graft to a child with acute lymphoblastic leukemia. The V and J segments used are TRBV6-5 and TRBJ1-5; the D segment cannot be called with confidence. The nucleotides are TGTGCCAGCAGTTACTCCGACCGATACCGGCCCCAGCATTTT. Protein translation: CASSYSDRYRPQHF.